This TCR beta chain was found in a study of T cell repertoires in cytomegalovirus infection. TCRdb analysed the reads with MiXCR anew, one entry per CDR3 protein. The sample holds about 700,000 distinct CDR3 sequences, 30% to 35% seen once. Only a few counts were recorded for this clonotype. Antigen unknown. Study observations and caveats: Carriers of CMV and the relevant HLA type were discriminated by public TCR beta frequency.

The V and J ends lost 4 bases and 7 bases respectively, with 19 bases between them. This CDR3 comprises 15 residues. The germline V gene has CDR1 SGHVS and CDR2 FQNEAQ. The chain employs TRBV7-8 and TRBJ1-1, with D possibly being TRBD1 (5 bases). The receptor comes from a human donor in good health (CMV status not recorded). Some clones in this sample may be carry-over from other donors' samples. Sequenced material: cultured PBMCs, taken from culture after CMV antigen stimulation. Here the CDR3 reads CASSSPAGVWGEAFF. The CDR3 nucleotides read TGTGCCAGCAGCTCACCCGCGGGGGTATGGGGTGAAGCTTTCTTT.